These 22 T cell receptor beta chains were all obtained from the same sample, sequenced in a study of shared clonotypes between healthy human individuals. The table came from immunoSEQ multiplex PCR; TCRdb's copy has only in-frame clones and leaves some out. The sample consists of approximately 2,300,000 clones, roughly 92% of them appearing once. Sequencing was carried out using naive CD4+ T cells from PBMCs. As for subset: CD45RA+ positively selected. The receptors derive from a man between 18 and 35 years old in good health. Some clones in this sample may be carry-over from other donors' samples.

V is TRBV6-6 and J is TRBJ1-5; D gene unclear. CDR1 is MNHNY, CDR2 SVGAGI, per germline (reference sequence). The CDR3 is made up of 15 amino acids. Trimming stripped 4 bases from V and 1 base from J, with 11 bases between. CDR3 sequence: CASSWPAGSNQPQHF. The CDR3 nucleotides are TGTGCCAGCAGTTGGCCCGCTGGGAGCAATCAGCCCCAGCATTTT.

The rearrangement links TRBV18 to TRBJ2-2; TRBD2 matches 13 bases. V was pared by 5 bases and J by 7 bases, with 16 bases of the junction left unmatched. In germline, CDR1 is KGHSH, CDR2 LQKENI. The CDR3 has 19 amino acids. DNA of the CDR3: TGTGCCAGCTCAGGTACATCCTGGACTAGCGGGAGACTCGGCGGGGAGCTGTTTTTT. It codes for CASSGTSWTSGRLGGELFF.

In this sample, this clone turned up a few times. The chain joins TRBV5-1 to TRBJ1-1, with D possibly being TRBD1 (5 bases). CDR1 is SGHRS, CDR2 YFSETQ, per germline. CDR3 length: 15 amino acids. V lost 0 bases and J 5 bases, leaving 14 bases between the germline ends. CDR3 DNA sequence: TGCGCCAGCAGCTTGGCCTTAGGGGATGGGACTGAAGCTTTCTTT. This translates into CASSLALGDGTEAFF.

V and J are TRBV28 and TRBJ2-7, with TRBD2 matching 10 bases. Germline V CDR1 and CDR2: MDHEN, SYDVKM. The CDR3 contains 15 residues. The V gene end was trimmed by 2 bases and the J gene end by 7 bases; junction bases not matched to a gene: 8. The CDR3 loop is CASSLSGRASEEQYF. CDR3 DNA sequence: TGTGCCAGCAGTTTAAGCGGGAGGGCCTCTGAGGAGCAGTACTTC. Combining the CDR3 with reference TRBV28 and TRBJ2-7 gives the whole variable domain DVKVTQSSRYLVKRTGEKVFLECVQDMDHENMFWYRQDPGLGLRLIYFSYDVKMKEKGDIPEGYSVSREKKERFSLILESASTNQTSMYLCASSLSGRASEEQYFGPGTRLTVT.

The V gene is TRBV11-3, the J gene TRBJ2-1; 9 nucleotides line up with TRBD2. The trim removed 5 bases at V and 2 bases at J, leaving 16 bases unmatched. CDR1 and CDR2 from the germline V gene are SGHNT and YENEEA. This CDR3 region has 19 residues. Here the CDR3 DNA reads TGTGCCAGCAGCACCCCGGGACTAGCACCGCACGGGCCCTACAATGAGCAGTTCTTC. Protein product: CASSTPGLAPHGPYNEQFF. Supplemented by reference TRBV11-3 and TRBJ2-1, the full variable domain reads EAGVVQSPRYKIIEKKQPVAFWCNPISGHNTLYWYLQNLGQGPELLIRYENEEAVDDSQLPKDRFSAERLKGVDSTLKIQPAELGDSAVYLCASSTPGLAPHGPYNEQFFGPGTRLTVL.

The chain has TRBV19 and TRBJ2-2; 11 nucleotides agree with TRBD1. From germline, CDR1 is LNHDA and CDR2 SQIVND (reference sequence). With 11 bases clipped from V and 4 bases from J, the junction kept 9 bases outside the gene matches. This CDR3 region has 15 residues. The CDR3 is CAAKPGTGGTGELFF. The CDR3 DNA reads TGTGCCGCTAAACCCGGGACAGGGGGCACCGGGGAGCTGTTTTTT.

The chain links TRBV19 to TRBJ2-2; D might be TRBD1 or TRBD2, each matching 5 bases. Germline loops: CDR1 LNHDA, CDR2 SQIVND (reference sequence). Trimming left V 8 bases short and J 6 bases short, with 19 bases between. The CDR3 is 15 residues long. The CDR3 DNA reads TGTGCCAGTGGGGGTTTCTTCGGGCTTCCCGGGGAGCTGTTTTTT. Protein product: CASGGFFGLPGELFF.

The DNA of the CDR3 is TGTGCCAGCAGTTTAGGGACAGGGGAGACCCAGTACTTC. Translation: CASSLGTGETQYF. The chain combines TRBV28 with TRBJ2-5; TRBD1 matches 9 bases. Germline V gene sequence: CDR1 MDHEN, CDR2 SYDVKM. Trimming removed 2 bases from V and 5 bases from J; junction bases left unmatched: 0. The CDR3 spans 13 residues.

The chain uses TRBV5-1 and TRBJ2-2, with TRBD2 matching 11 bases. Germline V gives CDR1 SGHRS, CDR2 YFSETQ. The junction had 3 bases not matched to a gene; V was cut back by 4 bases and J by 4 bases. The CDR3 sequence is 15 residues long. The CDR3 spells CASSNSGRATGELFF. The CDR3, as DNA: TGCGCCAGCAGCAATAGCGGGAGGGCCACCGGGGAGCTGTTTTTT.

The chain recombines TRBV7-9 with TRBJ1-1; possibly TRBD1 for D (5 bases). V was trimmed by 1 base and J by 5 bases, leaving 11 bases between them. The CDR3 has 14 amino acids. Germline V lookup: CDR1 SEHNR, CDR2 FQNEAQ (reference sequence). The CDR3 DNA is TGTGCCAGCAGCTTAGAAATGGGGGGAACTGAAGCTTTCTTT. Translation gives CASSLEMGGTEAFF.

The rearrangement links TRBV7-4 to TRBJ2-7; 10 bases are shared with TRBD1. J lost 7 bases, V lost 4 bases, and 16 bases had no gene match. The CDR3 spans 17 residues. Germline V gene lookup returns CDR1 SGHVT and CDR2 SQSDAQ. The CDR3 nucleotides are TGTGCCAGCAGCTCCCAGGTCCCGGGACAGGGGTTGTGGGAGCAGTACTTC. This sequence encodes CASSSQVPGQGLWEQYF.

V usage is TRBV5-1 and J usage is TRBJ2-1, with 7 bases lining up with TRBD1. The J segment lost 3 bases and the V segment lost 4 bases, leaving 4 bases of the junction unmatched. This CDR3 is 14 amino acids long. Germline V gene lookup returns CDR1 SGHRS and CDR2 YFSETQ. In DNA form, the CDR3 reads TGCGCCAGCAGCCATCAGGGGGACTACAATGAGCAGTTCTTC. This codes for CASSHQGDYNEQFF.

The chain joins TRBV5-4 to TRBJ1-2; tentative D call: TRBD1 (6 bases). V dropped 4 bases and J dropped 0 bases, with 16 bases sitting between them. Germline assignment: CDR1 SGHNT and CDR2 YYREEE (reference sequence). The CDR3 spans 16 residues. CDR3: CASSLQGGNSNYGYTF. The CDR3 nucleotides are TGTGCCAGCAGCCTTCAAGGGGGAAATTCTAACTATGGCTACACCTTC.

In DNA form, the CDR3 reads TGTGCCAGCAGTTTATCCGACAGCCACTCTGGAAACACCATATATTTT. Its protein is CASSLSDSHSGNTIYF. The gene calls are TRBV28 and TRBJ1-3, with TRBD1 as a possible D gene (5 bases). V was pared by 1 base and J by 0 bases, with 10 bases between. The CDR3 totals 16 residues. Per the germline V gene, CDR1 is MDHEN and CDR2 is SYDVKM. Complete variable domain (other parts from reference TRBV28 and TRBJ1-3): DVKVTQSSRYLVKRTGEKVFLECVQDMDHENMFWYRQDPGLGLRLIYFSYDVKMKEKGDIPEGYSVSREKKERFSLILESASTNQTSMYLCASSLSDSHSGNTIYFGEGSWLTVV.

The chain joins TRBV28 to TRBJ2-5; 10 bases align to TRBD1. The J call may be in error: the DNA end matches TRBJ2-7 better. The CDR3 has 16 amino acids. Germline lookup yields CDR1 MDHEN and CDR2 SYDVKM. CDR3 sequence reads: CASSSPGQGSSYEQYF. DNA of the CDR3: TGTGCCAGCAGTTCCCCGGGACAGGGGTCTTCCTACGAGCAGTACTTC.

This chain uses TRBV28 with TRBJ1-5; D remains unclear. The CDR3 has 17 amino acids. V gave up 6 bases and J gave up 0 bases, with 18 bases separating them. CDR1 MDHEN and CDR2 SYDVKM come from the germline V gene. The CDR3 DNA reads TGTGCCAGCAGCCTATCCTCCCTCTTGTATAGCAATCAGCCCCAGCATTTT. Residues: CASSLSSLLYSNQPQHF.

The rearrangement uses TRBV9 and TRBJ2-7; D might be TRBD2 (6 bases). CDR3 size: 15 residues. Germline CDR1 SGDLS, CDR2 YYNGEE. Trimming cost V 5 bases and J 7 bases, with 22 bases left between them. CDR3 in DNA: TGTGCCAGCAGTGCCCCCGGGTCCCGAGGAGGGGAGCAGTACTTC. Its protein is CASSAPGSRGGEQYF.

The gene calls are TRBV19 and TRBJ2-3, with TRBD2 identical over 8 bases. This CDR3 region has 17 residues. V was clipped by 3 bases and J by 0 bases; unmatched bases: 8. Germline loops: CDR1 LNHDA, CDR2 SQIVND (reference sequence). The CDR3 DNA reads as TGTGCCAGTAGTATCGCGACTAGCGCGTCTAGCACAGATACGCAGTATTTT. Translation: CASSIATSASSTDTQYF. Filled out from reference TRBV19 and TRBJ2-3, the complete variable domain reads DGGITQSPKYLFRKEGQNVTLSCEQNLNHDAMYWYRQDPGQGLRLIYYSQIVNDFQKGDIAEGYSVSREKKESFPLTVTSAQKNPTAFYLCASSIATSASSTDTQYFGPGTRLTVL.

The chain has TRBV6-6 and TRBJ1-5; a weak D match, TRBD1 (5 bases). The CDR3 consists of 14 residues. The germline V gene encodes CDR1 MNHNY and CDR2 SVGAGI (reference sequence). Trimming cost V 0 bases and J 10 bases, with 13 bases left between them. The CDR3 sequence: CASSYSIQGRPQHF. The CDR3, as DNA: TGTGCCAGCAGTTACTCGATTCAGGGCAGACCCCAGCATTTT.

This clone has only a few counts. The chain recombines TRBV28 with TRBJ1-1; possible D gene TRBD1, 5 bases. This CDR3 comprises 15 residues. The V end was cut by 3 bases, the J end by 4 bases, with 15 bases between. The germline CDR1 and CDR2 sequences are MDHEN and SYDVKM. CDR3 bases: TGTGCCAGCAGTTTGGTTTCCCACGACAGCACTGAAGCTTTCTTT. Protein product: CASSLVSHDSTEAFF.

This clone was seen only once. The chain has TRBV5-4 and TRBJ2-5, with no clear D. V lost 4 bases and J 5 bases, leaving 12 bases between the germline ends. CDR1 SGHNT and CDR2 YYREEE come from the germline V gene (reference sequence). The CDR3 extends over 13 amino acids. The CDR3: CASSEPPRETQYF. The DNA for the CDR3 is TGTGCCAGCAGCGAGCCCCCCCGGGAGACCCAGTACTTC.

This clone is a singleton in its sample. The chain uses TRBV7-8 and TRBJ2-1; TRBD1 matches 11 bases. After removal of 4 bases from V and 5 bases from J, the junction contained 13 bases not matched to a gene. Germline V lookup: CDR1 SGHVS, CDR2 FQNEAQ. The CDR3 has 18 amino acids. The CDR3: CASSSPGQGVHFHNEQFF. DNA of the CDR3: TGTGCCAGCAGCTCCCCGGGACAGGGGGTTCATTTCCACAATGAGCAGTTCTTC.